The rows below give T cell receptor beta chains drawn from one sample of a study of shared clonotypes between healthy human individuals. Sequenced by immunoSEQ multiplex PCR; TCRdb stores in-frame clones only, minus some. The data contain 550,000 to 850,000 clones, over 55% of them seen just once; the ten biggest clones take up under 2%. Sequenced: memory CD4+ T cells sorted from blood. These receptors were collected from a woman between 25 and 40 years old in good health. Both conserved end residues are part of each CDR3. Each record gives: clone size, J gene, V gene, D gene, CDR3 DNA, CDR3 protein. A D gene is named only where the DNA matches it firmly. Only part of the rows carry a size: once, few, many, or a class if the clone is expanded.

>-|TRBJ1-5|TRBV6-1|-
TGTGCCAGCAGTGGGGGGCTCCATCAGCCCCAGCATTTT
CASSGGLHQPQHF
>-|TRBJ1-1|TRBV10-1|-
TGCGCCAGCAGTGAGGGGATCACTGAAGCTTTCTTT
CASSEGITEAFF
>few|TRBJ1-5|TRBV19|TRBD1
TGTGCCAGTAGTACTAGGACAGGGTATCAGCCCCAGCATTTT
CASSTRTGYQPQHF
>few|TRBJ1-3|TRBV19|TRBD1
TGTGCCAGTAGTACCCGGGACAGCGGAAACACCATATATTTT
CASSTRDSGNTIYF
>many|TRBJ2-5|TRBV29-1|TRBD2
TGCAGCGTTCGGACTAGCGGTTTACAAGAGACCCAGTACTTC
CSVRTSGLQETQYF
>-|TRBJ2-1|TRBV27|TRBD2
TGTGCCAGCAGTTTCCTAGCGGGAGGGAGCTACAATGAGCAGTTCTTC
CASSFLAGGSYNEQFF
>-|TRBJ2-2|TRBV2|TRBD2
TGTGCCGGCACTACTAGCGGGCACTACCTTGGTGGGGAGCTGTTTTTT
CAGTTSGHYLGGELFF
>-|TRBJ1-2|TRBV5-3|-
TGTGCCAGCAGCTTTTTTCCCGGGGCAAAAGATGGCTACACCTTC
CASSFFPGAKDGYTF
>-|TRBJ2-6|TRBV6-6|-
TGTGCCAGCCGGGACGGGGGCTCTGGGGCCAACGTCCTGACTTTC
CASRDGGSGANVLTF
>-|TRBJ1-2|TRBV7-2|-
TGTGCCAGCAGCTTAGATCTGTCCTATGGCTACACCTTC
CASSLDLSYGYTF
>-|TRBJ1-1|TRBV2|TRBD1
TGTGCCAGCAGTGAAATGGGACAGGGGCCGAACGGGGCTTTCTTT
CASSEMGQGPNGAFF
>few|TRBJ2-3|TRBV2|-
TGTGCCAGCAGGAACCGGGATCTGGGGGATACGCAGTATTTT
CASRNRDLGDTQYF
>-|TRBJ1-1|TRBV7-2|TRBD1
TGTGCCAGCAGCCCACGACAGGGGAACACTGAAGCTTTCTTT
CASSPRQGNTEAFF
>-|TRBJ2-5|TRBV14|TRBD1
TGTGCCAGCAGCCAAAGGGGGCGAGAGACCCAGTACTTC
CASSQRGRETQYF
>-|TRBJ2-5|TRBV7-9|-
TGTGCCAGCAGCTTAGCGGGGCAGTACCAAGAGACCCAGTACTTC
CASSLAGQYQETQYF
>-|TRBJ2-1|TRBV18|-
TGTGCCAGCTCACCAACTGGTAATGAGCAGTTCTTC
CASSPTGNEQFF